These T cell receptor beta chains were read from a single sample in a study of T cell repertoires in cytomegalovirus infection. TCRdb used MiXCR to reprocess the reads, holding one entry per CDR3 protein. Seen here are 350,000 to 550,000 distinct CDR3 sequences, roughly 30% observed once, and the top ten hold approximately 15%. The source material was PBMCs. The receptors originated from a human donor in good health (CMV status not recorded). Some clones in this sample may be carry-over from other donors' samples. CDR3s include the opening cysteine and the closing phenylalanine or tryptophan. The D gene is left open where the match is weak. Some rows have no size entry. The others give once, few or many, or a class for an expanded clone.

-,few,TRBJ2-1,TRBV5-1,TGCGCCAGCAAGGGAGACGGGGGCCAATCCTACAATGAGCAGTTCTTC,CASKGDGGQSYNEQFF
TRBD1,few,TRBJ1-1,TRBV7-9,TGTGCCAGCAGCATGACAGGGATTGACACTGAAGCTTTCTTT,CASSMTGIDTEAFF
TRBD1,-,TRBJ2-5,TRBV27,TGTGCCAGCAGTTCGCGCTACAGGGGAGAGACCCAGTACTTC,CASSSRYRGETQYF
-,many,TRBJ1-5,TRBV6-1,TGTGCCGCCAGGGGACCCAATCAGCCCCAGCATTTT,CAARGPNQPQHF
-,few,TRBJ1-1,TRBV19,TGTGCCAGTAGTATTACAAGGAACACTGAAGCTTTCTTT,CASSITRNTEAFF
TRBD1,few,TRBJ1-6,TRBV28,TGTGCCAGCAGTTTATCCGGACAGGGCTCCTATAATTCACCCCTCCACTTT,CASSLSGQGSYNSPLHF
-,few,TRBJ2-1,TRBV29-1,TGCAGCGCACCTTTGGGGGCGGATTACAATGAGCAGTTCTTC,CSAPLGADYNEQFF
-,few,TRBJ1-4,TRBV12-3/TRBV12-4,TGTGCCAGCAGTCACGACATCCTGAATGAAAAACTGTTTTTT,CASSHDILNEKLFF
-,few,TRBJ2-7,TRBV11-1,TGTGCCAGCAGCTTATTAGGGATCTACGAGCAGTACTTC,CASSLLGIYEQYF
-,once,TRBJ1-5,TRBV6-6,TGTGCCAGCAGAGAAGGACAGATAAATCAGCCCCAGCATTTT,CASREGQINQPQHF
TRBD1,-,TRBJ2-7,TRBV4-1,TGCGCCAGCAGCTACGAGACAGGGTACTACGAGCAGTACTTC,CASSYETGYYEQYF
-,-,TRBJ1-6,TRBV7-9,TGTGCCAGCAGCTCGTACGTAGATTCACCCCTCCACTTT,CASSSYVDSPLHF
-,-,TRBJ2-5,TRBV29-1,TGCAGCGTGAAGGGACAAACACAAGAGACCCAGTACTTC,CSVKGQTQETQYF
-,-,TRBJ2-5,TRBV4-2,TGTGCCAGCAGCCCCGCCGTTACGGGGGTCCAAGGGACCCAGTACTTC,CASSPAVTGVQGTQYF
-,many,TRBJ2-2,TRBV11-3,TGTGCCAGCAGTTTGCGAGGAACCGGGGAGCTGTTTTTT,CASSLRGTGELFF
TRBD1,many,TRBJ1-1,TRBV10-2,TGCGCCAGCAGTGCCCAACAGGGGAAGACCCCTGAAGCTTTCTTT,CASSAQQGKTPEAFF
TRBD2,few,TRBJ2-1,TRBV7-3,TGTGCCAGCAGCTATGACGGGACTAGCGGACTCTACAATGAGCAGTTCTTC,CASSYDGTSGLYNEQFF
-,-,TRBJ2-1,TRBV4-1,TGCGCCAGCAGCCATGGGGGCCCCGAGCAGTTCTTC,CASSHGGPEQFF
-,once,TRBJ1-5,TRBV7-2,TGTGCCAGCAGATTAGGGGGGGGCAATCAGCCCCAGCCTTTT,CASRLGGGNQPQPF
TRBD1,-,TRBJ2-7,TRBV5-6,TGTGCCAGCAGCTTGTTCTTGGACAGGGGATTACCTTCCTACGAGCAGTACTTC,CASSLFLDRGLPSYEQYF
-,once,TRBJ2-1,TRBV4-1,TGCGCCAGCAGCCAAGTGGAGGGTTCCTCCTACAATGAGCAGTTCTTC,CASSQVEGSSYNEQFF
-,many,TRBJ2-1,TRBV7-2,TGTGCCAGCAGCTTTCCTAGCGTGCCAGGGAATGAGCAGTTCTTC,CASSFPSVPGNEQFF
TRBD2,-,TRBJ2-1,TRBV20-1,TGCAGTGCTCTTGACTACACCGGCGGGAGCTCCTACAATGAGCAGTTCTTC,CSALDYTGGSSYNEQFF
TRBD2,once,TRBJ2-7,TRBV4-1,TGTGCCAGCAGCCAAGCTCGGGCTAGCGGGGGATCCTACGAGAAGTACTTC,CASSQARASGGSYEKYF
-,-,TRBJ2-3,TRBV6-8,TGTGCCAGCAGTTACACCCCCCTCACAGATACGCAGTATTTT,CASSYTPLTDTQYF
-,-,TRBJ1-5,TRBV19,TGTGCCAGTAGTATACAGCTGGAGGGAGGGGGTCAGCCCCAGCATTTT,CASSIQLEGGGQPQHF
TRBD1,-,TRBJ1-2,TRBV29-1,TGCAGCGCGTCCCGGGACAGGGTTGGTGGCTACCCCTTC,CSASRDRVGGYPF
-,many,TRBJ1-2,TRBV7-2,TGTGCCAGCAGCTTAGGGTCAGGGGCGAGCTATGGCTACACCTTC,CASSLGSGASYGYTF
TRBD2,few,TRBJ2-3,TRBV11-2,TGTGCCAGCAGCTTTGTAGCGGGGACTTTACCCACAGATACGCAGTATTTT,CASSFVAGTLPTDTQYF
-,-,TRBJ2-7,TRBV11-3,TGTGCCAGCAGCTTAGATCCCCCTTCCGGCTACGAGCAGTACTTC,CASSLDPPSGYEQYF
TRBD1,-,TRBJ2-7,TRBV7-9,TGTGCCAGCAGCTTAGAGACAGGGGCCGGCCACGAGCAGTACTTC,CASSLETGAGHEQYF
TRBD1,-,TRBJ1-4,TRBV4-2,TGTGCCAGCAGCCAAGGGCTCGACAGGGTAGGGGAAAAACTGTTTTTT,CASSQGLDRVGEKLFF
TRBD1,-,TRBJ2-7,TRBV5-1,TGCGCCAGCCGACCCGCCGGCAGGGGGCTTTACGAGCAGTACTTC,CASRPAGRGLYEQYF